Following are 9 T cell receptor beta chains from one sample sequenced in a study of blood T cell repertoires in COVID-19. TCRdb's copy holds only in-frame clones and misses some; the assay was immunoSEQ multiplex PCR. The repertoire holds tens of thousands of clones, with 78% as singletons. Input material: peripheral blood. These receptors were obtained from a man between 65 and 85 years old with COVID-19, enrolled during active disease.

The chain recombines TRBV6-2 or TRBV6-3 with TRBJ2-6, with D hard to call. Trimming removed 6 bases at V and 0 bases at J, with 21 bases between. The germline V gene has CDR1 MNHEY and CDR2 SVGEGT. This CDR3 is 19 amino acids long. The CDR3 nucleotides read TGTGCCAGCAGCCCACGAGGATACAATTGGCACTCTGGGGCCAACGTCCTGACTTTC. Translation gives CASSPRGYNWHSGANVLTF.

The CDR3 DNA reads TGTGCCAGCAGCCAAGATTGGGCAGAATATGAAAAACTGTTTTTT. Translation gives CASSQDWAEYEKLFF. The chain recombines TRBV4-2 with TRBJ1-4, with D hard to call. From germline, CDR1 is LGHNA and CDR2 YNFKEQ. The V end lost 0 bases, the J end lost 6 bases, and 11 bases lay between the germline ends. There are 15 residues in the CDR3.

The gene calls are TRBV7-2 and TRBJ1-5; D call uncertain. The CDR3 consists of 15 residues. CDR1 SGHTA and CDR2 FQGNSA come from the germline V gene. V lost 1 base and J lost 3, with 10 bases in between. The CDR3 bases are TGTGCCAGCAGCTTAGTGGCCAGCGACAATCAGCCCCAGCATTTT. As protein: CASSLVASDNQPQHF.

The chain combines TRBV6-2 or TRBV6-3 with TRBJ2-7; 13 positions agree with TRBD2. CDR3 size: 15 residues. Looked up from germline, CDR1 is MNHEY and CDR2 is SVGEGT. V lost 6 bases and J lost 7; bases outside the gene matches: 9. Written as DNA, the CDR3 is TGTGCCAGCAGCCCGTGGACTAGCGGGAGTGTTGAGCAGTACTTC. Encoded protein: CASSPWTSGSVEQYF.

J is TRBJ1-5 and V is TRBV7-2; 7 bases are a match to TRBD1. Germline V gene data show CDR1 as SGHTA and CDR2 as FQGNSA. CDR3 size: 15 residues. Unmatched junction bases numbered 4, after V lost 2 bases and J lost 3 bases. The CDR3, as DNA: TGTGCCAGCAGCTTACGACAGGGTCTCAATCAGCCCCAGCATTTT. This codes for CASSLRQGLNQPQHF.

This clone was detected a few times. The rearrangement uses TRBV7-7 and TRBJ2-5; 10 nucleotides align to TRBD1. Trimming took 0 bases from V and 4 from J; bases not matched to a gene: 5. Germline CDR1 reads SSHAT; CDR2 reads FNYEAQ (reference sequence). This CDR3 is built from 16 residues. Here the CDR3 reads CASSLALGQGRETQYF. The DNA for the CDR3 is TGTGCCAGCAGCTTAGCGCTGGGACAGGGGAGAGAGACCCAGTACTTC.

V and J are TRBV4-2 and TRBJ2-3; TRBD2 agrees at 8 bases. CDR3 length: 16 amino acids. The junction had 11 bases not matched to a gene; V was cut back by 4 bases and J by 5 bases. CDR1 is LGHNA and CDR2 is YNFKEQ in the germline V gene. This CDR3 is CASSPTPGLVEDTQYF. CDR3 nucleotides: TGTGCCAGCAGCCCCACCCCGGGACTAGTGGAAGATACGCAGTATTTT.

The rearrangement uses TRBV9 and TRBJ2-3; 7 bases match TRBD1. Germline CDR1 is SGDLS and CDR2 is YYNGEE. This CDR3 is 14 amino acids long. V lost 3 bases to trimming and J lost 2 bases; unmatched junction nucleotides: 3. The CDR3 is CASSEQGVTDTQYF. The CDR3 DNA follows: TGTGCCAGCAGCGAGCAGGGGGTCACAGATACGCAGTATTTT.

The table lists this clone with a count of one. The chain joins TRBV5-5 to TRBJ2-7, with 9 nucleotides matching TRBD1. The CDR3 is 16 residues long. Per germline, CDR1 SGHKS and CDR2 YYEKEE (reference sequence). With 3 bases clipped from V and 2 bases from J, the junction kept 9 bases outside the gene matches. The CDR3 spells CASSYGGQGNPYEQYF. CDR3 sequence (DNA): TGTGCCAGCAGCTACGGGGGACAGGGAAACCCCTACGAGCAGTACTTC.